The next 24 T cell receptor beta chains were all read from a single sample in a study of OX40 agonist ivuxolimab in advanced cancers. The table came from immunoSEQ multiplex PCR; TCRdb's copy has only in-frame clones and leaves some out. The sample lists approximately 71,000 clones, 84% occurring once. This material consisted of CD4+ or CD8+ T cells sorted from blood, taken in a trial of the OX40 agonist ivuxolimab. These receptors came from an adult with an advanced solid tumor such as melanoma, head and neck, liver or kidney cancer.

V and J are TRBV5-1 and TRBJ2-2, with D tentatively TRBD2 (5 bases). This CDR3 region has 14 residues. Germline V gene sequence: CDR1 SGHRS, CDR2 YFSETQ. V lost 4 bases, J lost 9 bases, and 16 bases lay in between. The CDR3 nucleotides are TGCGCCAGCAGCCAGGACGGGGTCCCTCGGGAGCTGTTTTTT. Translation gives CASSQDGVPRELFF.

DNA of the CDR3: TGTGCCAGCAGCCATTCGGGCCTAAATTCACCCCTCCACTTT. It is translated as CASSHSGLNSPLHF. The chain is built from TRBV14 and TRBJ1-6; D remains unclear. From germline, CDR1 is SGHDN and CDR2 FVKESK. This CDR3 has 14 amino acids. V was cut by 3 bases and J by 7 bases, with 10 bases left in between.

The V gene is TRBV5-1, the J gene TRBJ2-1; the D is unclear. The CDR3 has 11 amino acids. Trimming left V 5 bases short and J 7 bases short, with 7 bases between. Germline V gene sequence: CDR1 SGHRS, CDR2 YFSETQ. CDR3 protein: CASSRNNEQFF. In nucleotides, the CDR3 is TGCGCCAGCAGTCGGAATAATGAGCAGTTCTTC.

This clone was observed once. The chain couples TRBV10-3 to TRBJ2-6; D remains ambiguous. From germline, CDR1 is ENHRY and CDR2 SYGVKD. This CDR3 spans 15 amino acids. Trimming pared 4 bases from V and 0 bases from J, leaving 7 bases between. This CDR3 is CAISGLSSGANVLTF. The CDR3 coding sequence is TGTGCCATCAGTGGTTTAAGCTCTGGGGCCAACGTCCTGACTTTC.

Of note for this clone: A read error may account for a junction end that differs from germline. This chain joins TRBV11-2 and TRBJ1-4; no definite D call. Germline CDR1 is SGHAT and CDR2 is FQNNGV. The CDR3 runs 12 residues. The CDR3 spells CASSLEPGSLYF. CDR3 bases: TGTGCCAGCAGCTTAGAGCCCGGGAGCCTCTATTTT.

V usage is TRBV2 and J usage is TRBJ2-3; maybe TRBD1 (5 bases). Germline CDR1 reads SNHLY; CDR2 reads FYNNEI. The CDR3 runs to 13 residues. V was pared by 7 bases and J by 3 bases, with 11 bases between. The CDR3 protein is CASNSDRTDTQYF. The CDR3 DNA reads TGTGCCAGCAACTCCGACAGAACAGATACGCAGTATTTT.

The CDR3 sequence is CASSFNRDSYEQYF. The CDR3 DNA follows: TGTGCCAGCAGCTTCAACAGGGATTCCTACGAGCAGTACTTC. This chain uses TRBV13 with TRBJ2-7; weak D call: TRBD1 (6 bases). Germline V lookup: CDR1 PRHDT, CDR2 FYEKMQ (reference sequence). V lost 3 bases, J lost 1 base, and 10 bases lay in between. The CDR3 contains 14 residues.

This clone was seen a single time. This chain uses TRBV6-5 with TRBJ1-2; D perhaps matches TRBD1 (5 bases). V lost 5 bases and J lost 3, with 10 bases in between. Germline CDR1 reads MNHEY; CDR2 reads SVGAGI. This CDR3 is 13 amino acids long. The DNA of the CDR3 is TGTGCCAGCAGTCCGGCGGGGGACTATGGCTACACCTTC. Translated, it gives CASSPAGDYGYTF.

This clone was observed once. The chain links TRBV7-8 to TRBJ2-5; TRBD2 matches 8 bases. The J call is uncertain, as TRBJ2-7 better fits the DNA end. The CDR3 extends over 16 amino acids. CDR1 and CDR2 from the germline V gene are SGHVS and FQNEAQ. The CDR3 loop reads CASSPSGGGSSYEQYF. In DNA, the CDR3 is TGTGCCAGCAGCCCAAGCGGGGGCGGAAGCTCCTACGAGCAGTACTTC.

This chain joins TRBV5-5 and TRBJ2-7; D gene unclear. V was pared by 4 bases and J by 2 bases, with 13 bases between. The CDR3 length is 14 residues. CDR1 is SGHKS, CDR2 YYEKEE, per germline (reference sequence). Here the CDR3 reads CASSPLSETYEQYF. As DNA, the CDR3 is TGTGCCAGCAGCCCCCTGTCGGAAACCTACGAGCAGTACTTC.

This chain uses TRBV19 with TRBJ1-4, with TRBD1 identical over 7 bases. Germline loops: CDR1 LNHDA, CDR2 SQIVND (reference sequence). The V and J ends lost 7 bases and 5 bases, in that order; junction bases with no gene match: 7. This CDR3 is 14 amino acids long. The CDR3: CASNNRGRNEKLFF. CDR3 DNA sequence: TGTGCCAGTAACAACAGGGGAAGAAATGAAAAACTGTTTTTT.

The chain couples TRBV7-9 to TRBJ2-1; D is perhaps TRBD1 (5 bases). Germline V gene sequence: CDR1 SEHNR, CDR2 FQNEAQ (reference sequence). V gave up 5 bases and J gave up 1 base, with 12 bases separating them. The CDR3 is 15 residues long. The CDR3 DNA reads as TGTGCCAGCAGCCCCAGCAGGGCGTCCTACAATGAGCAGTTCTTC. It encodes CASSPSRASYNEQFF.

In DNA, the CDR3 is TGCAGCGTGACCGACAGGGTTCGTGGCTACACCTTC. It translates to CSVTDRVRGYTF. The rearrangement joins TRBV29-1 to TRBJ1-2, with 7 bases aligning to TRBD1. This CDR3 spans 12 amino acids. Trimming removed 6 bases from V and 7 bases from J; junction bases left unmatched: 8. Germline lookup yields CDR1 SQVTM and CDR2 ANQGSEA. Full variable domain (rest looked up from reference TRBV29-1 and TRBJ1-2): SAVISQKPSRDICQRGTSLTIQCQVDSQVTMMFWYRQQPGQSLTLIATANQGSEATYESGFVIDKFPISRPNLTFSTLTVSNMSPEDSSIYLCSVTDRVRGYTFGSGTRLTVV.

The chain uses TRBV14 and TRBJ2-5, with TRBD2 matching 8 bases. This CDR3 contains 14 residues. J lost 9 bases, V lost 0 bases, and 6 bases had no gene match. Germline V gene sequence: CDR1 SGHDN, CDR2 FVKESK. CDR3 protein: CASSQDPGGRAQYF. CDR3 DNA sequence: TGTGCCAGCAGCCAAGATCCGGGGGGGCGGGCCCAGTACTTC.

The V call is TRBV6-5, the J call TRBJ2-2; D unresolved. This CDR3 comprises 12 residues. CDR1 MNHEY and CDR2 SVGAGI come from the germline V gene. V was pared by 6 bases and J by 3 bases, with 5 bases between. The CDR3 region is CASSQYTGELFF. The CDR3 nucleotides read TGTGCCAGCAGCCAATACACCGGGGAGCTGTTTTTT.

This chain connects TRBV7-9 to TRBJ1-1, with D unresolved. Trimming took off 8 bases at V and 1 base at J, with 8 bases between the two ends. CDR1 is SEHNR and CDR2 is FQNEAQ in the germline V gene (reference sequence). CDR3 length: 12 amino acids. DNA of the CDR3: TGTGCCAGCGGGCGGACGAACACTGAAGCTTTCTTT. It translates to CASGRTNTEAFF.

The chain links TRBV4-3 to TRBJ2-6; D not resolved. This CDR3 has 18 residues. Deletions cut 0 bases from V and 2 bases from J, with 14 bases between. From germline, CDR1 is LGHNA and CDR2 YSLEER. The CDR3 nucleotides read TGCGCCAGCAGCCAAGAGTACAGAGCCTCTCCTGGGGCCAACGTCCTGACTTTC. Its protein product is CASSQEYRASPGANVLTF.

The chain combines TRBV6-1 with TRBJ1-5; D may be TRBD1 (6 bases). The CDR3 loop spans 15 amino acids. Germline CDR1 and CDR2: MNHNS and SASEGT. Trimming shortened V by 5 bases and J by 0 bases, and 11 bases separated the two germline ends. The CDR3 here is CASSLGAGSNQPQHF. CDR3 DNA: TGTGCCAGCAGTCTGGGGGCTGGTAGCAATCAGCCCCAGCATTTT.

The rearrangement links TRBV19 to TRBJ1-1, with a possible D match to TRBD1 (5 bases). The CDR3 is 15 residues long. Germline V gene sequence: CDR1 LNHDA, CDR2 SQIVND (reference sequence). Trimming shortened V by 6 bases and J by 0 bases, and 14 bases separated the two germline ends. CDR3 in DNA: TGTGCCAGTAGGACCTACAGGTCGATGAACACTGAAGCTTTCTTT. Translating it yields CASRTYRSMNTEAFF.

The rearrangement uses TRBV7-2 and TRBJ1-1, with D possibly being TRBD1 (5 bases). There are 12 residues in the CDR3. V lost 3 bases and J 9 bases, leaving 11 bases between the germline ends. The germline gives CDR1 SGHTA, CDR2 FQGNSA. The CDR3, as DNA: TGTGCCAGCAGCTTCCCGGGACGTCAAGCTTTCTTT. This encodes CASSFPGRQAFF. The whole variable domain, remainder taken from reference TRBV7-2 and TRBJ1-1, is GAGVSQSPSNKVTEKGKDVELRCDPISGHTALYWYRQSLGQGLEFLIYFQGNSAPDKSGLPSDRFSAERTGGSVSTLTIQRTQQEDSAVYLCASSFPGRQAFFGQGTRLTVV.

The CDR3 protein is CASSEERDTQYF. The CDR3 DNA follows: TGTGCCAGCAGTGAAGAAAGAGATACGCAGTATTTT. The V call is TRBV2, the J call TRBJ2-3; D gene ambiguous. Germline lookup yields CDR1 SNHLY and CDR2 FYNNEI. V shed 1 base and J shed 5 bases, with 4 bases lying between them. The CDR3 sequence is 12 residues long.

This clone has just a few counts. The chain is built from TRBV7-8 and TRBJ1-2, with 11 bases identical to TRBD1. J gave up 7 bases and V 3 bases, and 4 bases lay outside the gene matches. The CDR3 extends over 14 amino acids. Germline values: CDR1 SGHVS, CDR2 FQNEAQ. The CDR3 nucleotides are TGTGCCAGCAGCTTTGGGACAGGGGGACTTGGCTACACCTTC. It encodes CASSFGTGGLGYTF.

This chain links TRBV18 with TRBJ2-5; TRBD1 is a possible D gene (6 bases). This CDR3 has 14 amino acids. The V end lost 5 bases, the J end lost 1 base, and 11 bases lay between the germline ends. Germline V CDR1 and CDR2: KGHSH, LQKENI. The CDR3 is CASSATGSQETQYF. The CDR3 DNA sequence: TGTGCCAGCTCAGCCACAGGGTCCCAAGAGACCCAGTACTTC.

This rearrangement joins TRBV2 to TRBJ1-2; D remains unclear. CDR1 is SNHLY, CDR2 FYNNEI, per germline. The CDR3 has 16 residues. V was trimmed by 8 bases and J by 6 bases, leaving 25 bases between them. The CDR3 reads CASLSTAVKSRDGYTF. For the CDR3, the DNA is TGTGCCAGCCTATCGACGGCGGTAAAGTCTCGGGATGGCTACACCTTC.